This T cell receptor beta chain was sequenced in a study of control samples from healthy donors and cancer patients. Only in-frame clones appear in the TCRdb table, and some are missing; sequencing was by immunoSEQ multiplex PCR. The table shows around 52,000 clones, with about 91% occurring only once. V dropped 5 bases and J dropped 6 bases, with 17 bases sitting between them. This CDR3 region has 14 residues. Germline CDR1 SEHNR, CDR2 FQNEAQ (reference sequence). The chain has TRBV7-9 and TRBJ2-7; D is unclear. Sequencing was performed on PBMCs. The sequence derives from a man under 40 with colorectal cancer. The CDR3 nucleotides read TGTGCCAGCAGCCTCCCTGGTGGCAGACTCGAGCAGTACGTC. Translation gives CASSLPGGRLEQYV.